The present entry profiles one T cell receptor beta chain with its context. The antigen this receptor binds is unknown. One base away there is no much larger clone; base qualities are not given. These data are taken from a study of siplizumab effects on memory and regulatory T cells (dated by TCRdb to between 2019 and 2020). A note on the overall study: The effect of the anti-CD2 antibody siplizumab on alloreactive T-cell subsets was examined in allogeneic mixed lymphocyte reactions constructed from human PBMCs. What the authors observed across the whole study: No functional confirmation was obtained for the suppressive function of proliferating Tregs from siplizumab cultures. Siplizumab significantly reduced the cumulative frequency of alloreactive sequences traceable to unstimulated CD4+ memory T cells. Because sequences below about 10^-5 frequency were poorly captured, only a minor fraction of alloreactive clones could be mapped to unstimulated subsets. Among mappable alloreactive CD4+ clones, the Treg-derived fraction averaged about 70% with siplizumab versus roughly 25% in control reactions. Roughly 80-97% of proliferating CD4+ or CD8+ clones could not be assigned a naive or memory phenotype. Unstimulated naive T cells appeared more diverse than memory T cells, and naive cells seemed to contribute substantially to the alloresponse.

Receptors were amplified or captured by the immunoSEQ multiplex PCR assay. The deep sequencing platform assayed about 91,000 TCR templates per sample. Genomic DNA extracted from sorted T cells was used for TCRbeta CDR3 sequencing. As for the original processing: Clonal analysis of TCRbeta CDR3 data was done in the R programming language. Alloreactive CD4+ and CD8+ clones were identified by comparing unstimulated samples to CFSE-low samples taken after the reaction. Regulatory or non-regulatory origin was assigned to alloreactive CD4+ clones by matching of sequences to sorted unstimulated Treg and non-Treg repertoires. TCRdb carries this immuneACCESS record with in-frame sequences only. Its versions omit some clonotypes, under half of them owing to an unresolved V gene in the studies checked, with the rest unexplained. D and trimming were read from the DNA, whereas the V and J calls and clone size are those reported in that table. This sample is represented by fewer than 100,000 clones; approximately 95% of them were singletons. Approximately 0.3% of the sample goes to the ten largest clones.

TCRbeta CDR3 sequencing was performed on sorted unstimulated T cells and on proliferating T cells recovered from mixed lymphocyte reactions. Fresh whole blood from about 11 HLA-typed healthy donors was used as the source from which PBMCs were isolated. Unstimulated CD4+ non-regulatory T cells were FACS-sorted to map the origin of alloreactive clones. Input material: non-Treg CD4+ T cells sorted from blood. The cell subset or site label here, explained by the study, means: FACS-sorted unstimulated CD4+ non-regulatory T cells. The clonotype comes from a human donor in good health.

The sequenced DNA: TGCGCCAGCCGTCGGCTAGCGGCTACCCAAGAGACCCAGTACTTC. This codes for CASRRLAATQETQYF. The rearrangement combines TRBV10-2 with TRBJ2-5; TRBD2 lines up with 7 middle nucleotides. Based on the germline V gene, the CDR1 and CDR2 sequences are WSHSY and SAAADI. The CDR3 holds 15 amino acids from the cysteine to the phenylalanine. CDR3 DNA is the only sequence kept; it has 45 bases, read in frame from the first base. The germline V and J ends show losses of 8 bases and 1 base respectively, and no gene match explains 10 bases of the junction.